This T cell receptor beta chain is from a study of regulatory T cells. Study-level findings and limits: In patients, unique TRB V-J pairs were restricted and V/J usage skewed, especially in Tregs. Patient CD8+ T cells trended toward lower Shannon entropy than controls.

Comments on this clone: Its target is not known.

The primer mix had 52 TRBV and 13 TRBJ primers. Here immunoSEQ multiplex PCR was the method, and the copy in TCRdb shows in-frame clones only, minus some. The sample contains 17,000 or so clones, roughly nine tenths of which appear only once. The germline V and J ends were trimmed by 0 bases and 2 bases, with 8 bases remaining between them. The CDR3 totals 15 residues. Germline values: CDR1 LNHNV, CDR2 YYDKDF (reference sequence). Every patient with CD3G deficiency had evidence of autoimmunity. Patients aged 2 to 39 years had fewer naive T cells. The TCR comes from a person aged 18-30 years with CD3G deficiency. Sequenced sample: CD8+ T cells sorted from blood. The rearrangement uses TRBV15 and TRBJ2-1; D is possibly TRBD1 or TRBD2 (5 bases each). The CDR3 DNA reads as TGTGCCACCAGCAGAGATCGGGACCCCTACAATGAGCAGTTCTTC. Residues: CATSRDRDPYNEQFF.